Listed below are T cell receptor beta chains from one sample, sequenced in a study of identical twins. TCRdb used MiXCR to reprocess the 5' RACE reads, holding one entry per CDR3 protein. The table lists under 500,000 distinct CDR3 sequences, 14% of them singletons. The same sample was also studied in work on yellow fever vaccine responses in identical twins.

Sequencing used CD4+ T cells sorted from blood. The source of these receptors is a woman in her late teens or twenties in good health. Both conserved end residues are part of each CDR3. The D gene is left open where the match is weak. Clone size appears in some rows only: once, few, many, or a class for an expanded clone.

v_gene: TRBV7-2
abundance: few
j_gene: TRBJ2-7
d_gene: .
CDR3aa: CASSRKGSLYEQYF
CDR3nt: TGTGCCAGCAGCCGCAAGGGGAGCCTATACGAGCAGTACTTC

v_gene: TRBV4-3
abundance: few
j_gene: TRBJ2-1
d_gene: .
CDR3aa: CASSQGEWLSEQFF
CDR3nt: TGCGCCAGCAGCCAAGGCGAGTGGTTAAGTGAGCAGTTCTTC

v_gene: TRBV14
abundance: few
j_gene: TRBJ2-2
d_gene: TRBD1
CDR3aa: CASSQETGLATGELFF
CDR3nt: TGTGCCAGCAGCCAAGAGACAGGGCTTGCCACCGGGGAGCTGTTTTTT

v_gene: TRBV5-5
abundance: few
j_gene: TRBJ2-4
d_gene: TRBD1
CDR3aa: CASSLTGSGTKNIQYF
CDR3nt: TGTGCCAGCAGCCTGACAGGGTCCGGAACCAAAAACATTCAGTACTTC

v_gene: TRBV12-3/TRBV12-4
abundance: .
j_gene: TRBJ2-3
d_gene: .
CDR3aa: CASSLGQSIDTQYF
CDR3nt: TGTGCCAGCAGTTTAGGACAGTCAATAGATACGCAGTATTTT

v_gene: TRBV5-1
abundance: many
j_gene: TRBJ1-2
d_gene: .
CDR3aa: CASSLSSNYGYTF
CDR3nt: TGCGCCAGCAGCTTGTCCTCTAACTATGGCTACACCTTC

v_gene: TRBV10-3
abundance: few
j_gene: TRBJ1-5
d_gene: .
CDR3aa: CAISEGGTLSNQPQHF
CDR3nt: TGTGCCATCAGCGAGGGGGGCACCTTGAGCAATCAGCCCCAGCATTTT

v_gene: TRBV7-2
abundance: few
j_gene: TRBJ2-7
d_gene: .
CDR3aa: CASSLVVGLGVSYEQYF
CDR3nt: TGTGCCAGCAGCTTAGTGGTGGGGCTCGGGGTCTCCTACGAGCAGTACTTC

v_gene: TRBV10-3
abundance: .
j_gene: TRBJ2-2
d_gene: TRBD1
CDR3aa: CAIGQGGIFTGELFF
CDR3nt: TGTGCCATAGGCCAAGGGGGCATTTTCACCGGGGAGCTGTTTTTT

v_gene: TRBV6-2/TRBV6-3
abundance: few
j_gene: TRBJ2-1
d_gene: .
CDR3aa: CASLSDSPHEQFF
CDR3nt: TGTGCCAGCCTTTCGGACTCGCCTCATGAGCAGTTCTTC

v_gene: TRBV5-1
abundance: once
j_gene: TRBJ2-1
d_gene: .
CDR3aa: CASQDSYNEQFF
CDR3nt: TGCGCCAGCCAGGACAGCTACAATGAGCAGTTCTTC

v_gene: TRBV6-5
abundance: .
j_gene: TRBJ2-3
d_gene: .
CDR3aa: CASSYGLGGFGTDTQYF
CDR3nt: TGTGCCAGCAGTTATGGTCTCGGGGGCTTTGGGACAGATACGCAGTATTTT

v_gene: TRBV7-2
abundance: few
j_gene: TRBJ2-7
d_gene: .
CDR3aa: CASSLAIGSPYEQYF
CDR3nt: TGTGCCAGCAGCTTAGCGATAGGGTCCCCCTACGAGCAGTACTTC

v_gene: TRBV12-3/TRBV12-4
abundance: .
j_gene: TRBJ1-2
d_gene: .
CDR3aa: CASSLLPASSGYTF
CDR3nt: TGTGCCAGCAGTTTATTGCCGGCCTCGTCTGGCTACACCTTC

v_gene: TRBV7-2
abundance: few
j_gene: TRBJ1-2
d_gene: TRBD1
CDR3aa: CASSPRTGSTGYTF
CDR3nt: TGTGCCAGCAGCCCTCGGACAGGGTCGACCGGCTACACCTTC

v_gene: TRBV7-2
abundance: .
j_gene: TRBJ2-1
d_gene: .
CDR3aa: CASSPKPGVLGNEQFF
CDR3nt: TGTGCCAGCAGCCCGAAGCCAGGGGTCCTCGGCAATGAGCAGTTCTTC

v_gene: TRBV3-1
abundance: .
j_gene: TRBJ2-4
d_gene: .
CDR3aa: CASSQSLPRGGNIQYF
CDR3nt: TGTGCCAGCAGCCAATCTCTTCCCCGGGGAGGAAACATTCAGTACTTC